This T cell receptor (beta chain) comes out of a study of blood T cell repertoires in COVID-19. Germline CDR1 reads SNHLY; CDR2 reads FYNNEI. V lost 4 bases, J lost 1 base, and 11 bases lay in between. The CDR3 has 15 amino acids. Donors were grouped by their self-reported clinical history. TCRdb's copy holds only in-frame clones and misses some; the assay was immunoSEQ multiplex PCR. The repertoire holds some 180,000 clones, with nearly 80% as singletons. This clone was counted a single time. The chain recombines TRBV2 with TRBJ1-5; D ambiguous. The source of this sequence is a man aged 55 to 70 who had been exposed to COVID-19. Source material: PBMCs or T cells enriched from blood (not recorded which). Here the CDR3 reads CASSGTGISNQPQHF. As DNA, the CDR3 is TGTGCCAGCAGTGGCACGGGGATCAGCAATCAGCCCCAGCATTTT.